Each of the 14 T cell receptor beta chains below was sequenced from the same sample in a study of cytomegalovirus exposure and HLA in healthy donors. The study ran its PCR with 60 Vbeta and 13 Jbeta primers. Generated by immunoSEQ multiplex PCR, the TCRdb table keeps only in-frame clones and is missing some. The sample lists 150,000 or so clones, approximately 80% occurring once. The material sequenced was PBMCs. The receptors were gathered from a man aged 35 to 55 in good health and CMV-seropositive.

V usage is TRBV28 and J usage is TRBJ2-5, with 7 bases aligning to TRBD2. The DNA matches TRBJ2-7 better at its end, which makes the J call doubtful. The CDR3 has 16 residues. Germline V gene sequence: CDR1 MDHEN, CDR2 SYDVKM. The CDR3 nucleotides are TGTGCCAGCAGTTTATCGGGGGGTCGGGACGGATCCGAGCAGTACTTC. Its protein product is CASSLSGGRDGSEQYF.

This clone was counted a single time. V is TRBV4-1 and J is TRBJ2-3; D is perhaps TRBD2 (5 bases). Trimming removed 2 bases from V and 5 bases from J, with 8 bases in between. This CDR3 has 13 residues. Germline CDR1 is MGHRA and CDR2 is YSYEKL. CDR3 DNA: TGCGCCAGCAGCCAAAGAGCGGAAGATACGCAGTATTTT. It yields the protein CASSQRAEDTQYF.

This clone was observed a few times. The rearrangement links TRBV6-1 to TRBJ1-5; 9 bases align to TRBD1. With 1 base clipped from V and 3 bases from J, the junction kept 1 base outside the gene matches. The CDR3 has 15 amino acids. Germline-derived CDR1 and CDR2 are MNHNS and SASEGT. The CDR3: CASSEGTGDNQPQHF. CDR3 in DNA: TGTGCCAGCAGTGAAGGGACAGGGGACAATCAGCCCCAGCATTTT.

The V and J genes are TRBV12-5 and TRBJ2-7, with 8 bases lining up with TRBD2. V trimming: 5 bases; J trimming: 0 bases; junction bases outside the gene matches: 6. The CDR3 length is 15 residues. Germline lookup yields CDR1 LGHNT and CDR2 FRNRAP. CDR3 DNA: TGTGCTAGTGGTCCTAGCGGGTCCAGCTCCTACGAGCAGTACTTC. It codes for CASGPSGSSSYEQYF.

The CDR3: CASRASGSLDTGELFF. Written as DNA, the CDR3 is TGTGCCAGCCGCGCTAGCGGGAGTTTGGACACCGGGGAGCTGTTTTTT. The chain links TRBV21-1 to TRBJ2-2; the tabulated D call, TRBD2, remains unverified against the DNA. TRBV21-1 is a documented pseudogene. The CDR3 is 16 amino acids.

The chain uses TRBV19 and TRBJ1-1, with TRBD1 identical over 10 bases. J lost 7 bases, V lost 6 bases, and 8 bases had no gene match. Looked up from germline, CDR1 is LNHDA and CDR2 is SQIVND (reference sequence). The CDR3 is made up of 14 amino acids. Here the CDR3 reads CASSRTGGYGEAFF. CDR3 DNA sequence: TGTGCCAGTAGCCGGACAGGGGGGTACGGTGAAGCTTTCTTT.

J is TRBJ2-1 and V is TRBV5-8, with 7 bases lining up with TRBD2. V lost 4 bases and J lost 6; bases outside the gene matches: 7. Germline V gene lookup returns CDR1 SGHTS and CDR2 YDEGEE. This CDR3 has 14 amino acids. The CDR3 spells CASSPRDYLNEQFF. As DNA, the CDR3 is TGTGCCAGCAGCCCACGGGACTACCTCAATGAGCAGTTCTTC.

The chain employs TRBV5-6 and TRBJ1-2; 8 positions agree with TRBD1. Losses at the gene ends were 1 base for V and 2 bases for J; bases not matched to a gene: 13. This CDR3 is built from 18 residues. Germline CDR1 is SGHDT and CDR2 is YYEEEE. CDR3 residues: CASSLSYGRGRRNYGYTF. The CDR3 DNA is TGTGCCAGCAGCTTGTCCTATGGCAGGGGGCGGCGGAACTATGGCTACACCTTC.

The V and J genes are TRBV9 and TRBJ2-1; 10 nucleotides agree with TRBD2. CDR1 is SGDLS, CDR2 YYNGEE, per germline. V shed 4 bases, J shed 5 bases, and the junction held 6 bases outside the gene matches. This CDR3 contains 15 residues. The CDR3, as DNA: TGTGCCAGCAGCCGCTCTAGCGGGAGCCACAATGAGCAGTTCTTC. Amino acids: CASSRSSGSHNEQFF.

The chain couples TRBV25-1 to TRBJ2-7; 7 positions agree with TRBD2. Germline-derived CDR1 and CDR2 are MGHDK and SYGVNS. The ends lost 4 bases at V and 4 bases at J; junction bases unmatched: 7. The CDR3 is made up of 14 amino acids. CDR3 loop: CASSAPGLLYEQYF. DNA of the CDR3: TGTGCCAGCAGTGCGCCGGGACTACTGTACGAGCAGTACTTC.

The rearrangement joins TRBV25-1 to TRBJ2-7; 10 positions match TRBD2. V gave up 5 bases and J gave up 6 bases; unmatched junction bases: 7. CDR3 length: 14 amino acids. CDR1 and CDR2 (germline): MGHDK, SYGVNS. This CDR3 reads CASSSAGGPLEQYF. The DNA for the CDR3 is TGTGCCAGCAGTTCAGCGGGAGGGCCCCTCGAGCAGTACTTC.

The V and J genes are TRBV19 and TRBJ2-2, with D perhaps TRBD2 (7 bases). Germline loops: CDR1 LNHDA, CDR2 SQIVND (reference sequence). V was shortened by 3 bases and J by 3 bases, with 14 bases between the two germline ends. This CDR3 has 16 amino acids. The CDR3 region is CASSIWGLADTGELFF. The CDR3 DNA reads TGTGCCAGTAGTATTTGGGGGCTAGCGGACACCGGGGAGCTGTTTTTT.

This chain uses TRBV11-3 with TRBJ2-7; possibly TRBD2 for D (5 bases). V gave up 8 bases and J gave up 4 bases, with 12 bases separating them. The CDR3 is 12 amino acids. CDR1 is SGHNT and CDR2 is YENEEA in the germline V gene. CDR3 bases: TGTGCCAGCGGGAGCTATAAGTACGAGCAGTACTTC. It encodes CASGSYKYEQYF.

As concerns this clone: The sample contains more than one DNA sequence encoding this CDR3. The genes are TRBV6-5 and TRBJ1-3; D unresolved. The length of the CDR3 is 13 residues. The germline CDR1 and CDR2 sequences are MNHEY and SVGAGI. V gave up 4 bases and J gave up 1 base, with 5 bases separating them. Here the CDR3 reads CASSSQSGNTIYF. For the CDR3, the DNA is TGTGCCAGCAGTTCCCAATCTGGAAACACCATATATTTT.